Each of the 19 T cell receptor beta chains below was sequenced from the same sample in a study of T cells in Graves' hyperthyroidism and ophthalmopathy. RNA transcripts gave rise to amplified TCR beta CDR3 regions. The HTBI primer set was used in a first-round RT-PCR of the TCR CDR3. Using its own MiXCR run on the multiplex PCR reads, TCRdb lists one record per CDR3 protein. The table includes approximately 700,000 distinct CDR3 sequences, 45% detected once. The sample consisted of peripheral blood or thyroid tissue (not recorded which). These receptors all come from an adult man with Graves' disease, either hyperthyroidism or ophthalmopathy (not recorded which).

Note on this clonotype: This sequence may be a read error, since a much larger clone differs from it by one base. V gene TRBV11-2 combines with J gene TRBJ2-7; possible D gene TRBD1, 6 bases. This CDR3 is 14 amino acids long. Germline CDR1 SGHAT, CDR2 FQNNGV. The V end was cut by 5 bases, the J end by 3 bases, with 14 bases between. The CDR3 protein is CASSTRDTIYEQYF. DNA of the CDR3: TGTGCCAGCAGCACCCGGGACACCATCTACGAGCAGTACTTC.

This chain links TRBV7-2 with TRBJ2-7; no reliable D call. CDR1 and CDR2 from the germline V gene are SGHTA and FQGNSA. With 1 base removed from V and 0 bases from J, the gap between germline ends came to 10 bases. This CDR3 has 15 amino acids. CDR3 protein: CASSLEGRSSYEQYF. In DNA form, the CDR3 reads TGTGCCAGCAGCTTAGAGGGCCGGAGCTCCTACGAGCAGTACTTC.

A word on this clonotype: Given a much more abundant clone one base away, this may be a read error. CDR3 bases: TGTGCCAGCAGGGAAGCAGGGGTAGGAGGAAACACCATATATTTT. This sequence encodes CASREAGVGGNTIYF. The chain links TRBV2 to TRBJ1-3, with D perhaps TRBD1 (6 bases). CDR3 length equals 15 residues. The germline V gene encodes CDR1 SNHLY and CDR2 FYNNEI. Based on the CDR3 plus reference TRBV2 and TRBJ1-3, the full variable domain is EPEVTQTPSHQVTQMGQEVILRCVPISNHLYFYWYRQILGQKVEFLVSFYNNEISEKSEIFDDQFSVERPDGSNFTLKIRSTKLEDSAMYFCASREAGVGGNTIYFGEGSWLTVV.

This clonotype was detected only a few times. The chain uses TRBV9 and TRBJ2-2; D is unclear. Trimming took off 0 bases at V and 0 bases at J, with 6 bases between the two ends. Germline V gene data show CDR1 as SGDLS and CDR2 as YYNGEE. This CDR3 comprises 15 residues. The CDR3 DNA follows: TGTGCCAGCAGCGTAGGCCGGCCGAACACCGGGGAGCTGTTTTTT. It specifies CASSVGRPNTGELFF.

This clonotype was seen ten or more times. V is TRBV19 and J is TRBJ2-7, with a tentative D call TRBD1 (7 bases). Trimming took off 7 bases at V and 3 bases at J, with 13 bases between the two ends. This CDR3 has 13 residues. Germline V lookup: CDR1 LNHDA, CDR2 SQIVND (reference sequence). The CDR3 reads CASNAGQNYEQYF. DNA for the CDR3: TGTGCCAGTAACGCGGGACAGAACTACGAGCAGTACTTC. Filled out from reference TRBV19 and TRBJ2-7, the complete variable domain reads DGGITQSPKYLFRKEGQNVTLSCEQNLNHDAMYWYRQDPGQGLRLIYYSQIVNDFQKGDIAEGYSVSREKKESFPLTVTSAQKNPTAFYLCASNAGQNYEQYFGPGTRLTVT.

This clonotype was detected only a few times. This chain joins TRBV7-2 and TRBJ1-4, with a possible D match to TRBD1 (6 bases). The CDR3 is made up of 15 amino acids. The V gene lost 5 bases and the J gene lost 7 bases, with 17 bases spanning the gap. Germline assignment: CDR1 SGHTA and CDR2 FQGNSA. CDR3 region: CASSPAWGAPEKLFF. The DNA of the CDR3 is TGTGCCAGCAGCCCGGCCTGGGGGGCACCTGAAAAACTGTTTTTT. The full variable domain, rest sourced from reference TRBV7-2 and TRBJ1-4, is GAGVSQSPSNKVTEKGKDVELRCDPISGHTALYWYRQSLGQGLEFLIYFQGNSAPDKSGLPSDRFSAERTGGSVSTLTIQRTQQEDSAVYLCASSPAWGAPEKLFFGSGTQLSVL.

This clonotype was counted at least ten times. The chain uses TRBV15 and TRBJ1-5; no clear D gene. CDR3 length equals 15 residues. Germline CDR1 LNHNV, CDR2 YYDKDF (reference sequence). The V end was cut by 5 bases, the J end by 1 base, with 12 bases between. CDR3 bases: TGTGCCACCAGCGAGACACAGAGGAGCAATCAGCCCCAGCATTTT. This gives the protein CATSETQRSNQPQHF.

The V and J genes are TRBV29-1 and TRBJ1-1, with D tentatively TRBD1 (5 bases). The CDR3 covers 12 residues. CDR1 and CDR2 (germline): SQVTM, ANQGSEA. Trimming shortened V by 8 bases and J by 4 bases, and 14 bases separated the two germline ends. CDR3 bases: TGCAGCAGTTTCCAGGGAAGCACTGAAGCTTTCTTT. As protein: CSSFQGSTEAFF.

The chain is built from TRBV29-1 and TRBJ2-2; 8 positions agree with TRBD2. The ends lost 7 bases at V and 8 bases at J; junction bases unmatched: 6. Germline values: CDR1 SQVTM, CDR2 ANQGSEA. The CDR3 sequence is 12 residues long. The CDR3 DNA reads TGCAGCGCCGGGGGGGCCGGAGGGGAGCTGTTTTTT. Residues: CSAGGAGGELFF.

This chain joins TRBV9 and TRBJ1-3; 9 nucleotides line up with TRBD1. Germline loops: CDR1 SGDLS, CDR2 YYNGEE. CDR3 length: 15 residues. Trimming removed 4 bases from V and 3 bases from J; junction bases left unmatched: 5. CDR3 sequence: CASSSPDRGGNTIYF. CDR3 coding DNA: TGTGCCAGCAGCTCCCCGGACAGGGGTGGAAACACCATATATTTT.

This rearrangement joins TRBV24-1 to TRBJ1-4; D gene ambiguous. The CDR3 totals 12 residues. V was shortened by 5 bases and J by 5 bases, with 5 bases between the two germline ends. The germline V gene encodes CDR1 KGHDR and CDR2 SFDVKD. CDR3 DNA sequence: TGTGCCACCAGTGCCCCCAATGAAAAACTGTTTTTT. It translates to CATSAPNEKLFF.

A single count supports this clonotype. A much more abundant neighbour one base away suggests this may be a read error. The CDR3 DNA is TGTGCCAGCAGTGAGTCTAGGGCAGGTTATAGCAATCAGCCCCAGCATTTT. Translation gives CASSESRAGYSNQPQHF. This chain connects TRBV10-3 to TRBJ1-5; D is undetermined. The germline gives CDR1 ENHRY, CDR2 SYGVKD. The CDR3 length is 17 residues.

This chain joins TRBV11-2 and TRBJ2-5; 9 bases line up with TRBD1. The CDR3 covers 15 residues. Trimming took 8 bases from V and 0 from J; bases not matched to a gene: 7. Germline CDR1 and CDR2: SGHAT and FQNNGV. The DNA of the CDR3 is TGTGCCAGCCTCCCCGGGACAGGGTACCAAGAGACCCAGTACTTC. It yields the protein CASLPGTGYQETQYF.

This chain connects TRBV6-1 to TRBJ2-3; D is unclear. Between the trimmed V and J ends, which lost 5 bases and 3 bases, there was a span of 3 bases. This CDR3 comprises 11 residues. Germline CDR1 and CDR2: MNHNS and SASEGT. The CDR3: CASSPTDTQYF. CDR3 nucleotides: TGTGCCAGCAGTCCGACAGATACGCAGTATTTT.

Points on this clonotype: A read error is possible here, since a much larger clone lies one base away. CDR3 nucleotide sequence: TGTGCCAGCAGTGAAATGAGCTCCCACGAGCAGTACTTC. Translating it yields CASSEMSSHEQYF. The chain joins TRBV2 to TRBJ2-7; D is uncertain. The CDR3 is 13 residues long. From germline, CDR1 is SNHLY and CDR2 FYNNEI.

This clonotype was observed once. This chain links TRBV14 with TRBJ2-3; no definite D call. The CDR3 consists of 12 residues. Trimming took off 4 bases at V and 4 bases at J, with 6 bases between the two ends. Germline values: CDR1 SGHDN, CDR2 FVKESK. CDR3 nucleotide sequence: TGTGCCAGCAGCCCCCGCCCAGATACGCAGTATTTT. Residues: CASSPRPDTQYF. The full variable domain, completed using reference TRBV14 and TRBJ2-3, is EAGVTQFPSHSVIEKGQTVTLRCDPISGHDNLYWYRRVMGKEIKFLLHFVKESKQDESGMPNNRFLAERTGGTYSTLKVQPAELEDSGVYFCASSPRPDTQYFGPGTRLTVL.

Of note for this clonotype: No conserved phenylalanine or tryptophan ends this CDR3, so it is likely a read error. The CDR3, as DNA: TGTGCCAGCAGCTCAACCAGGGACAGCCAAGAGACCCAGTACCTC. The encoded protein is CASSSTRDSQETQYL. The chain employs TRBV7-9 and TRBJ2-5, with 7 positions matching TRBD1. The CDR3 consists of 15 residues. Germline loops: CDR1 SEHNR, CDR2 FQNEAQ (reference sequence). Losses at the gene ends were 4 bases for V and 1 base for J; bases not matched to a gene: 6.

The V and J genes are TRBV4-1 and TRBJ1-1, with a weak D call TRBD1 (6 bases). Trimming removed 1 base from V and 5 bases from J, with 11 bases in between. The CDR3 has 14 residues. The germline CDR1 and CDR2 sequences are MGHRA and YSYEKL. CDR3 nucleotides: TGCGCCAGCAGCCAAGGCGGGACAAGGACTGAAGCTTTCTTT. Amino acid sequence: CASSQGGTRTEAFF.

This clonotype was counted many times. V usage is TRBV5-1 and J usage is TRBJ1-6; D might be TRBD1 (5 bases). The CDR3 runs to 14 residues. Trimming removed 6 bases from V and 7 bases from J, with 14 bases in between. Germline CDR1 reads SGHRS; CDR2 reads YFSETQ. CDR3 nucleotide sequence: TGCGCCAGCACCCGGGGACCGCCGAATTCACCCCTCCACTTT. Translation gives CASTRGPPNSPLHF.